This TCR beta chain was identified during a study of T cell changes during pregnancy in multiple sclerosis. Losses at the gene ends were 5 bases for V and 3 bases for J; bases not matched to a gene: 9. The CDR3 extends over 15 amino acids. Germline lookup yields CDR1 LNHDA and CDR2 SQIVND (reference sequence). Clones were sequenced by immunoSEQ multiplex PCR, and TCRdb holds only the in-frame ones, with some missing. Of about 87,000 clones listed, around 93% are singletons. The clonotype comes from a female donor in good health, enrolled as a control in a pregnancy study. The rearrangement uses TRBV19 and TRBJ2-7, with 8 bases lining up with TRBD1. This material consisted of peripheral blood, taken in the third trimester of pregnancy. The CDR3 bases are TGTGCCAGTAGTCCCTACGGCAGGGGGCTCTACGAGCAGTACTTC. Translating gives CASSPYGRGLYEQYF.